This TCR beta chain came from a study of neurological immune-mediated disorders. General study points: TCR clonal expansion peaked in HTLV-1-associated myelopathy patients and was lowest in multiple sclerosis patients. Private repertoires in all groups were suggested by the finding that expanded clones across subjects shared no CDR3 amino acid sequences.

5'RACE with 10-nucleotide random UMIs produced the cDNA. A single record per CDR3 protein comes from TCRdb applying MiXCR to the 5' RACE reads. This table holds some 30,000 distinct CDR3 sequences, roughly 23% found once. Libraries from sorted cells each used approximately 1 million CD4+ or CD8+ T cells. V was trimmed by 0 bases and J by 4 bases, leaving 8 bases between them. Germline V gene lookup returns CDR1 SGHRS and CDR2 YFSETQ. This CDR3 has 13 amino acids. The table lists this clonotype with many counts. Its target is not known. The sequenced material came from CD4+ T cells from blood. The clonotype originates from a man in his fifties with HTLV-1-associated myelopathy (HAM/TSP). The chain carries TRBV5-1 and TRBJ2-7, with D possibly matching TRBD1 (5 bases). The CDR3 reads CASSLDTGYEQYF. As DNA, the CDR3 is TGCGCCAGCAGCTTGGATACAGGTTACGAGCAGTACTTC. Full variable domain (remainder filled in from reference TRBV5-1 and TRBJ2-7): KAGVTQTPRYLIKTRGQQVTLSCSPISGHRSVSWYQQTPGQGLQFLFEYFSETQRNKGNFPGRFSGRQFSNSRSEMNVSTLELGDSALYLCASSLDTGYEQYFGPGTRLTVT.